This TCR beta chain was obtained from a study of cytomegalovirus exposure and HLA in healthy donors. Study-level information: HLA-typed donors were the source of some 80 million unique TCRs, which an early data release held. Findings of the study overall: Rarity characterized most TCR sequences, yet some public TCRs appeared in many donors. There were several of the most significant clusters that appeared linked to common viral pathogens in a later analysis.

This clone is a singleton in its sample. Its matching antigen is unknown. The CDR3 spans 17 residues. Trimming left V 4 bases short and J 0 bases short, with 15 bases between. Germline CDR1 is SNHLY and CDR2 is FYNNEI. With 60 Vbeta and 13 Jbeta primers, the PCR was carried out. Measured with immunoSEQ multiplex PCR; TCRdb has only the in-frame clones, and not every one. The sample carries some 32,000 clones, around nine tenths recorded once. The J gene is TRBJ1-4, the V gene TRBV2; D unresolved. Sequenced: PBMCs. This clonotype was sampled from a boy aged 5 to 17 in good health and CMV-seronegative. CDR3 protein: CASSVLPNTATNEKLFF. CDR3 coding DNA: TGTGCCAGCAGTGTACTCCCTAACACAGCAACTAATGAAAAACTGTTTTTT.